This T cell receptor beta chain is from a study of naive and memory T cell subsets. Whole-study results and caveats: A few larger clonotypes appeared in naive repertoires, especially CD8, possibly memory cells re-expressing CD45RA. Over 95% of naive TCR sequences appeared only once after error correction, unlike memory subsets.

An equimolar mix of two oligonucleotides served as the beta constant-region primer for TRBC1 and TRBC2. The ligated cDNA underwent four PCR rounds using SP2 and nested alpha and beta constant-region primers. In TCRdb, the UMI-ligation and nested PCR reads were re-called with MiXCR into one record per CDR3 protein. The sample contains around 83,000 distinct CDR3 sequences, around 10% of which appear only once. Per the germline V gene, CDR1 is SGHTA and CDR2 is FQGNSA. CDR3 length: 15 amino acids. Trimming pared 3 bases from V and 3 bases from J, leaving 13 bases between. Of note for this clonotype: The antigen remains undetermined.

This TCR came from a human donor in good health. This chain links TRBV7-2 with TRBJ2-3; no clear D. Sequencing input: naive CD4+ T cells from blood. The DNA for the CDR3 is TGTGCCAGCAGCTTCGGTCCCAGAAGTACAGATACGCAGTATTTT. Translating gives CASSFGPRSTDTQYF.